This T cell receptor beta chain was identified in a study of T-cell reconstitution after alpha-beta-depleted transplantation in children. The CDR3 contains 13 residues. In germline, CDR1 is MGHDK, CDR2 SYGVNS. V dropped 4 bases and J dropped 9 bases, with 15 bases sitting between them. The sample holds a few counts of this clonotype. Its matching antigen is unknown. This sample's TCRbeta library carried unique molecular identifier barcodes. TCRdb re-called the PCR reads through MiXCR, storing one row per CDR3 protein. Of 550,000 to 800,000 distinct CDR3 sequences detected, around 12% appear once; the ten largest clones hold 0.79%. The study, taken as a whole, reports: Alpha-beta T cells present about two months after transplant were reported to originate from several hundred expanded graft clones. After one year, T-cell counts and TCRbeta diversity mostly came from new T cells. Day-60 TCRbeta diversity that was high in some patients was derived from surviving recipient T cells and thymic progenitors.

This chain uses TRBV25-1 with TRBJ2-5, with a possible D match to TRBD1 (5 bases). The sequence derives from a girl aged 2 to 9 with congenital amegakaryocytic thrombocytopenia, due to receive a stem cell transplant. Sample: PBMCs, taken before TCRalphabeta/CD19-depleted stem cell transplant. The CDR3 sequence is CASSALWGGSQYF. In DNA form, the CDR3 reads TGTGCCAGCAGTGCCCTATGGGGCGGCTCCCAGTACTTC.